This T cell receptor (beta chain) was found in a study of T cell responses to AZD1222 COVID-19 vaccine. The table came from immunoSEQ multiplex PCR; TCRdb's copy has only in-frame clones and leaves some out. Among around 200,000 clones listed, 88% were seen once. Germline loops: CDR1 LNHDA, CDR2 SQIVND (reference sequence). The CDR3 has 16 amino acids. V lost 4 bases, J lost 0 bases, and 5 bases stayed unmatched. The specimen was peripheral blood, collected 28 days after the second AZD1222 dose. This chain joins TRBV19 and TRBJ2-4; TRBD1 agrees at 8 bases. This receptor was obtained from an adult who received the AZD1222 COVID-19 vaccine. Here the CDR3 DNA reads TGTGCCAGTAGTAGATGGGACAGGCGAGCCAAAAACATTCAGTACTTC. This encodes CASSRWDRRAKNIQYF.